The 31 T cell receptor beta chains in this list originate from one sample, sequenced in a study of blood T cell repertoires in COVID-19. Method: immunoSEQ multiplex PCR; TCRdb's copy keeps in-frame clones and lacks some. The table includes 250,000 or so clones, more than 75% detected once. The source material was PBMCs or T cells enriched from blood (not recorded which). The receptors stem from a woman between 50 and 59 years old who had recovered from COVID-19.

This chain links TRBV27 with TRBJ1-6; 8 positions agree with TRBD1. With V trimmed by 4 bases and J by 9 bases, 5 bases remained unmatched. CDR1 is MNHEY, CDR2 SMNVEV, per germline (reference sequence). There are 14 residues in the CDR3. The CDR3 loop reads CASSYTGGGSPLHF. The CDR3, as DNA: TGTGCCAGCAGTTATACAGGGGGTGGTTCACCCCTCCACTTT.

In DNA form, the CDR3 reads TGTGCCAGCAGTTTGGACAGGGCAAGCTACACCTTC. This sequence encodes CASSLDRASYTF. V usage is TRBV12-3 or TRBV12-4 and J usage is TRBJ1-2; TRBD1 aligns across 8 bases. The J segment lost 9 bases and the V segment lost 3 bases, leaving 3 bases of the junction unmatched. This CDR3 contains 12 residues.

This clone was picked up one time. This chain joins TRBV5-8 and TRBJ2-1, with unresolved D. CDR3 length equals 17 residues. Germline V gene data show CDR1 as SGHTS and CDR2 as YDEGEE. V lost 0 bases, J lost 0 bases, and 13 bases lay in between. This CDR3 reads CASSLAGGSSSYNEQFF. As DNA, the CDR3 is TGTGCCAGCAGCTTGGCCGGTGGGTCTAGCTCCTACAATGAGCAGTTCTTC. The entire variable domain, with the rest obtained from reference TRBV5-8 and TRBJ2-1, is as follows: EAGVTQSPTHLIKTRGQQATLRCSPISGHTSVYWYQQALGLGLQFLLWYDEGEERNRGNFPPRFSGRQFPNYSSELNVNALELEDSALYLCASSLAGGSSSYNEQFFGPGTRLTVL.

This chain connects TRBV20-1 to TRBJ1-2, with D possibly matching TRBD1 (5 bases). Trimming removed 6 bases at V and 6 bases at J, with 11 bases between. The CDR3 has 11 residues. The germline V gene encodes CDR1 DFQATT and CDR2 SNEGSKA (reference sequence). CDR3 DNA sequence: TGCAGTGCCGACGACAGAAATGGCTACACCTTC. Its protein product is CSADDRNGYTF.

This clone was detected once. This chain uses TRBV3-1 (or the pseudogene TRBV3-2) with TRBJ1-2; 10 bases fit TRBD1. This CDR3 has 18 residues. The germline CDR1 and CDR2 sequences are LGHDT and YNNKEL (reference sequence). V lost 2 bases and J lost 9; bases outside the gene matches: 18. CDR3 sequence: CASSQILGQGSPGLSYTF. In nucleotides, the CDR3 is TGTGCCAGCAGCCAAATCCTGGGACAGGGGTCCCCCGGTCTAAGCTACACCTTC.

The rearrangement joins TRBV28 to TRBJ1-2, with 8 bases that match TRBD1. The CDR3 sequence is 13 residues long. The J segment lost 6 bases and the V segment lost 6 bases, leaving 6 bases of the junction unmatched. The germline V gene encodes CDR1 MDHEN and CDR2 SYDVKM. The CDR3 DNA reads TGTGCCAGCAGACTTCAGGGGGCCGATGGCTACACCTTC. It yields the protein CASRLQGADGYTF.

The gene calls are TRBV2 and TRBJ2-1, with TRBD2 matching over 11 bases. Germline V lookup: CDR1 SNHLY, CDR2 FYNNEI. J gave up 6 bases and V 5 bases, and 3 bases lay outside the gene matches. CDR3 size: 14 residues. CDR3 region: CASSRLAGSNEQFF. The CDR3, as DNA: TGTGCCAGCAGTCGACTAGCGGGATCCAATGAGCAGTTCTTC.

The chain joins TRBV10-3 to TRBJ2-7; 12 nucleotides align to TRBD2. This CDR3 is 15 amino acids long. Trimming took 0 bases from V and 3 from J; bases not matched to a gene: 0. Germline V CDR1 and CDR2: ENHRY, SYGVKD. The CDR3 here is CAISESTSGSYEQYF. The CDR3 nucleotides are TGTGCCATCAGTGAGTCGACTAGCGGGAGCTACGAGCAGTACTTC.

The chain couples TRBV5-1 to TRBJ2-2; a possible D gene is TRBD2 (6 bases). The V and J ends lost 5 bases and 1 base respectively, with 12 bases between them. This CDR3 contains 15 residues. Per germline, CDR1 SGHRS and CDR2 YFSETQ. CDR3 DNA sequence: TGCGCCAGCAGGGGGGGAACCGAGAACACCGGGGAGCTGTTTTTT. Translation: CASRGGTENTGELFF.

The chain's CDR3 is CASSDASGGYNEQFF. The CDR3 DNA sequence: TGCGCCAGCAGCGACGCTAGCGGAGGCTACAATGAGCAGTTCTTC. The chain combines TRBV5-1 with TRBJ2-1; 7 positions match TRBD2. The junction had 7 bases not matched to a gene; V was cut back by 4 bases and J by 3 bases. Germline V lookup: CDR1 SGHRS, CDR2 YFSETQ. The length of the CDR3 is 15 residues.

The rearrangement joins TRBV7-3 to TRBJ2-6, with D possibly TRBD2 on 5 matching bases. The germline V gene has CDR1 SGHTA and CDR2 FQGTGA. The CDR3 runs 16 residues. V shed 5 bases and J shed 4 bases, with 15 bases lying between them. The CDR3 bases are TGTGCCAGCAGCGATATGGTAGAGCGGGGGGCCAACGTCCTGACTTTC. It encodes CASSDMVERGANVLTF.

This clone was seen only once. CDR3 coding DNA: TGTGCCAGCAGTGAGACGGGACAGCCCTACGAGCAGTACTTC. It translates to CASSETGQPYEQYF. The genes are TRBV2 and TRBJ2-7; TRBD1 agrees at 7 bases. The trim removed 3 bases at V and 2 bases at J, leaving 4 bases unmatched. This CDR3 contains 14 residues. CDR1 and CDR2 from the germline V gene are SNHLY and FYNNEI.

This chain joins TRBV5-1 and TRBJ2-3; D might be TRBD2 (6 bases). Germline loops: CDR1 SGHRS, CDR2 YFSETQ. Between the trimmed V and J ends, which lost 0 bases and 0 bases, there was a span of 11 bases. The CDR3 consists of 16 residues. The CDR3: CASSLGTNPSTDTQYF. CDR3 coding DNA: TGCGCCAGCAGCTTGGGGACTAATCCTAGCACAGATACGCAGTATTTT.

V is TRBV5-4 and J is TRBJ2-2; weak D call: TRBD2 (7 bases). CDR1 SGHNT and CDR2 YYREEE come from the germline V gene (reference sequence). Trimming pared 10 bases from V and 4 bases from J, leaving 17 bases between. The CDR3 consists of 14 residues. CDR3 protein: CALKGGATTGELFF. The CDR3 DNA follows: TGTGCCCTTAAGGGGGGGGCGACCACCGGGGAGCTGTTTTTT.

The chain links TRBV6-5 to TRBJ1-2, with D uncertain. The germline V and J ends were trimmed by 2 bases and 4 bases, with 8 bases remaining between them. Germline V lookup: CDR1 MNHEY, CDR2 SVGAGI. The CDR3 is made up of 13 amino acids. CDR3 protein: CASSYKRPYGYTF. CDR3 nucleotides: TGTGCCAGCAGTTACAAGCGTCCCTATGGCTACACCTTC.

This clone appeared a few times. The chain couples TRBV24-1 to TRBJ1-6, with unresolved D. The germline gives CDR1 KGHDR, CDR2 SFDVKD. The CDR3 extends over 13 amino acids. The V and J ends lost 9 bases and 4 bases respectively, with 9 bases between them. CDR3 sequence reads: CATAEAYNSPLHF. CDR3 DNA: TGTGCCACCGCAGAGGCGTATAATTCACCCCTCCACTTT.

The chain carries TRBV7-8 and TRBJ1-5; no reliable D call. The CDR3 covers 14 residues. V shed 5 bases and J shed 1 base, with 9 bases lying between them. CDR1 is SGHVS, CDR2 FQNEAQ, per germline. The CDR3 sequence is CASSPIESNQPQHF. In DNA form, the CDR3 reads TGTGCCAGCAGCCCAATTGAGAGCAATCAGCCCCAGCATTTT.

The gene calls are TRBV5-1 and TRBJ1-2; perhaps TRBD1 as D (5 bases). Germline V lookup: CDR1 SGHRS, CDR2 YFSETQ. V was clipped by 10 bases and J by 4 bases, with 26 bases between them. The CDR3 loop spans 16 amino acids. CDR3 in amino acids: CASSPQEFGGVYGYTF. The CDR3 DNA sequence: TGCGCCTCCTCCCCACAGGAATTTGGGGGGGTCTATGGCTACACCTTC. Drawing the rest from reference TRBV5-1 and TRBJ1-2, the complete variable domain is KAGVTQTPRYLIKTRGQQVTLSCSPISGHRSVSWYQQTPGQGLQFLFEYFSETQRNKGNFPGRFSGRQFSNSRSEMNVSTLELGDSALYLCASSPQEFGGVYGYTFGSGTRLTVV.

This chain links TRBV27 with TRBJ1-6; 10 positions agree with TRBD1. The CDR3 consists of 16 residues. The ends lost 5 bases at V and 7 bases at J; junction bases unmatched: 8. CDR1 is MNHEY and CDR2 is SMNVEV in the germline V gene (reference sequence). CDR3 amino acids: CASSLIAGQGNSPLHF. The CDR3 DNA is TGTGCCAGCAGTCTTATCGCGGGACAGGGGAATTCACCCCTCCACTTT.

The chain employs TRBV7-3 and TRBJ2-1; possibly TRBD1 for D (6 bases). The germline V gene has CDR1 SGHTA and CDR2 FQGTGA. The CDR3 length is 13 residues. V shed 6 bases and J shed 3 bases, with 9 bases lying between them. The CDR3 nucleotides are TGTGCCAGCAGGGGACAATTCTACAATGAGCAGTTCTTC. Encoded protein: CASRGQFYNEQFF.

This chain links TRBV20-1 with TRBJ1-2; D gene unclear. V was clipped by 3 bases and J by 1 base, with 6 bases between them. The V gene's germline CDR1 is DFQATT and CDR2 SNEGSKA (reference sequence). This CDR3 region has 12 residues. Here the CDR3 reads CSASESNYGYTF. The CDR3 DNA reads as TGCAGTGCTAGTGAGAGTAACTATGGCTACACCTTC.

The rearrangement joins TRBV2 to TRBJ2-2; D gene uncertain. Germline V gives CDR1 SNHLY, CDR2 FYNNEI. Trimming pared 5 bases from V and 9 bases from J, leaving 7 bases between. The CDR3 length is 11 residues. The CDR3 nucleotides read TGTGCCAGCAGTCTATCGTGGGAGCTGTTTTTT. As protein: CASSLSWELFF.

This clone came up once. The chain couples TRBV9 to TRBJ2-2; 10 nucleotides match TRBD1. CDR1 SGDLS and CDR2 YYNGEE come from the germline V gene. Trimming cost V 5 bases and J 0 bases; bases outside gene matches: 4. CDR3 size: 16 residues. CDR3 DNA sequence: TGTGCCAGCAGGGACAGGGGGGATGCGAACACCGGGGAGCTGTTTTTT. This codes for CASRDRGDANTGELFF.

This CDR3 is CSGGEGRNQPQHF. CDR3 DNA sequence: TGCAGCGGGGGAGAGGGTAGAAATCAGCCCCAGCATTTT. The V call is TRBV29-1, the J call TRBJ1-5; D is ambiguous. Trimming removed 7 bases at V and 4 bases at J, with 14 bases between. The CDR3 is 13 amino acids. Germline V lookup: CDR1 SQVTM, CDR2 ANQGSEA. Using reference TRBV29-1 and TRBJ1-5 for the parts outside the CDR3, the full variable domain is SAVISQKPSRDICQRGTSLTIQCQVDSQVTMMFWYRQQPGQSLTLIATANQGSEATYESGFVIDKFPISRPNLTFSTLTVSNMSPEDSSIYLCSGGEGRNQPQHFGDGTRLSIL.

This clone showed up just once. The chain carries TRBV10-1 and TRBJ2-7; TRBD1 aligns across 12 bases. J gave up 6 bases and V 4 bases, and 10 bases lay outside the gene matches. The germline V gene encodes CDR1 WNHNN and CDR2 SYGVQD (reference sequence). CDR3 size: 16 residues. As DNA, the CDR3 is TGCGCCAGCAGTGCGTACCGGGACAGGGGGCCTCTCGAGCAGTACTTC. Protein product: CASSAYRDRGPLEQYF.

The chain joins TRBV23-1 to TRBJ2-5; 8 bases are shared with TRBD2. TRBV23-1 is recorded as an ORF, its role being uncertain. This CDR3 spans 16 amino acids. Unmatched junction bases numbered 11, after V lost 7 bases and J lost 1 base. The CDR3 sequence is CASTRGGIGFQETQYF. The CDR3 DNA follows: TGCGCCAGCACCCGGGGGGGTATCGGGTTCCAAGAGACCCAGTACTTC.

The chain recombines TRBV6-5 with TRBJ1-1; D perhaps matches TRBD1 (5 bases). Trimming shortened V by 0 bases and J by 5 bases, and 16 bases separated the two germline ends. Germline CDR1 and CDR2: MNHEY and SVGAGI. The CDR3 extends over 16 amino acids. The CDR3 coding sequence is TGTGCCAGCAGTTACTCGTCCCGCGGGGGAAGAACTGAAGCTTTCTTT. As protein: CASSYSSRGGRTEAFF.

This clone was recorded a few times. The V call is TRBV5-8, the J call TRBJ2-6; 7 nucleotides agree with TRBD1. Germline values: CDR1 SGHTS, CDR2 YDEGEE. V shed 10 bases, J shed 4 bases, and the junction held 11 bases outside the gene matches. The CDR3 has 15 amino acids. CDR3 nucleotide sequence: TGTGCCTTTCACAGGGGATATTCAGGGGCCAACGTCCTGACTTTC. This gives the protein CAFHRGYSGANVLTF.

V usage is TRBV5-1 and J usage is TRBJ1-4; a possible D gene is TRBD1 (6 bases). Per germline, CDR1 SGHRS and CDR2 YFSETQ. This CDR3 contains 15 residues. V was shortened by 1 base and J by 8 bases, with 15 bases between the two germline ends. As DNA, the CDR3 is TGCGCCAGCAGCTTGAGTCAGGGGAAGGGGGAAAAACTGTTTTTT. Its translation: CASSLSQGKGEKLFF.

This sequence joins TRBV24-1 and TRBJ2-5; D is unclear. V gave up 9 bases and J gave up 1 base, with 8 bases separating them. The CDR3 has 12 amino acids. Germline V gene sequence: CDR1 KGHDR, CDR2 SFDVKD. The CDR3 DNA reads TGTGCCACCGACACATCCCAAGAGACCCAGTACTTC. It specifies CATDTSQETQYF.

The rearrangement links TRBV10-3 to TRBJ2-2; no definite D call. The CDR3 is 16 amino acids. From germline, CDR1 is ENHRY and CDR2 SYGVKD. Trimming stripped 2 bases from V and 3 bases from J, with 13 bases between. CDR3 in DNA: TGTGCCATCAGTGAGCGACTCGAGCGAGACACCGGGGAGCTGTTTTTT. Protein: CAISERLERDTGELFF.